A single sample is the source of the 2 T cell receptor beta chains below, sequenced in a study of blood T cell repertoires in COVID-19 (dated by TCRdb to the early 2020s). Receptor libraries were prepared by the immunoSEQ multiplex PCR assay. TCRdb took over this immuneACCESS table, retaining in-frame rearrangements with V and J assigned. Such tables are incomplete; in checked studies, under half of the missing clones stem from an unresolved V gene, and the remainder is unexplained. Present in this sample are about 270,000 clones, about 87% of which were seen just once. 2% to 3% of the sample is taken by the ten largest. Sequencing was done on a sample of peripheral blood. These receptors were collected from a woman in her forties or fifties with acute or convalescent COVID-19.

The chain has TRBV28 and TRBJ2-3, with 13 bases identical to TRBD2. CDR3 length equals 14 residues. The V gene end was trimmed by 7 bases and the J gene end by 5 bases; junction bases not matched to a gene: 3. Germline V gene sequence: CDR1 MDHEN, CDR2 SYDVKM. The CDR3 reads CASTRTSGRDTQYF. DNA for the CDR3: TGTGCCAGCACCAGGACTAGCGGGAGAGATACGCAGTATTTT.

CDR3 sequence reads: CAWIHGRQTRGSDNSPLHF. CDR3 sequence (DNA): TGTGCCTGGATCCACGGAAGACAGACCCGAGGATCCGATAATTCACCCCTCCACTTT. The chain couples TRBV30 to TRBJ1-6; D possibly corresponds to TRBD1 (5 bases). From germline, CDR1 is GTSNPN and CDR2 SVGIG (reference sequence). The CDR3 is made up of 19 amino acids. Trimming cost V 4 bases and J 5 bases, with 27 bases left between them.